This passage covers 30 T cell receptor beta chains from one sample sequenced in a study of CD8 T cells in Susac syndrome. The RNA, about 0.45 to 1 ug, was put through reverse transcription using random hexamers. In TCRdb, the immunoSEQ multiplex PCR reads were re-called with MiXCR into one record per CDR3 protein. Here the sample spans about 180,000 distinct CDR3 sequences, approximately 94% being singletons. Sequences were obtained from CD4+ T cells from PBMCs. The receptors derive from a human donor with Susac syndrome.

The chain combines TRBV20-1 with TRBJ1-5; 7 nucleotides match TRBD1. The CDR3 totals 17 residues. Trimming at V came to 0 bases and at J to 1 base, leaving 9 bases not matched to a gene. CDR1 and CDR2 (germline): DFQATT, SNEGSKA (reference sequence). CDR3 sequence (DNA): TGCAGTGCTAGAGATCGACAGGGTTTCGGGAGCAATCAGCCCCAGCATTTT. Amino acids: CSARDRQGFGSNQPQHF.

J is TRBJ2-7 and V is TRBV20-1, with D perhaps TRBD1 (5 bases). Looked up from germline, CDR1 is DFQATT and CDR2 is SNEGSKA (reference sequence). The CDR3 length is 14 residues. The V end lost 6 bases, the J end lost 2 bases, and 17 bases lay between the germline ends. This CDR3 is CSAPREAGPYEQYF. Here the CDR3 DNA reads TGCAGTGCCCCGAGAGAGGCAGGGCCCTACGAGCAGTACTTC.

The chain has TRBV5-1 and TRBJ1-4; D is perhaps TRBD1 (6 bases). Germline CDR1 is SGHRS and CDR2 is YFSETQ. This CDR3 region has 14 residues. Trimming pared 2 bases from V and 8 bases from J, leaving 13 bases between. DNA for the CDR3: TGCGCCAGCAGCTTAGGGGGTCAGGTGGAAAAACTGTTTTTT. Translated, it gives CASSLGGQVEKLFF. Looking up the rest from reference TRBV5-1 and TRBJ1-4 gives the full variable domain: KAGVTQTPRYLIKTRGQQVTLSCSPISGHRSVSWYQQTPGQGLQFLFEYFSETQRNKGNFPGRFSGRQFSNSRSEMNVSTLELGDSALYLCASSLGGQVEKLFFGSGTQLSVL.

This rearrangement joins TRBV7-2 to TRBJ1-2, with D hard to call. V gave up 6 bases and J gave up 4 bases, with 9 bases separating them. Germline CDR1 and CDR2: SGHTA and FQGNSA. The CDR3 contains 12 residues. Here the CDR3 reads CASSLGGYGYTF. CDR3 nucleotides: TGTGCCAGCAGTTTGGGTGGCTATGGCTACACCTTC.

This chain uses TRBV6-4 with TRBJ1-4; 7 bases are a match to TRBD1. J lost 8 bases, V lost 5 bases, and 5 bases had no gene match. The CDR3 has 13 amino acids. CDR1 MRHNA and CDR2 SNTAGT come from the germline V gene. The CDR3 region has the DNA TGTGCCAGCAGTTCGGGCAGGGGGGAAAAACTGTTTTTT. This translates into CASSSGRGEKLFF.

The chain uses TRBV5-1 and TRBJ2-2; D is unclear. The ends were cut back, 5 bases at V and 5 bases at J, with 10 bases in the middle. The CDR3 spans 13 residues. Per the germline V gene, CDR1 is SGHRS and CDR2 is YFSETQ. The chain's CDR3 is CASSPEPTGELFF. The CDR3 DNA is TGCGCCAGCAGTCCGGAGCCTACCGGGGAGCTGTTTTTT.

CDR3: CASSQDSEGWVGVATQYF. CDR3 DNA sequence: TGTGCCAGCAGCCAAGATTCTGAAGGATGGGTGGGAGTCGCGACCCAGTACTTC. The chain couples TRBV4-2 to TRBJ2-5, with D maybe TRBD2 (5 bases). Trimming pared 0 bases from V and 7 bases from J, leaving 24 bases between. The CDR3 consists of 18 residues. Germline values: CDR1 LGHNA, CDR2 YNFKEQ.

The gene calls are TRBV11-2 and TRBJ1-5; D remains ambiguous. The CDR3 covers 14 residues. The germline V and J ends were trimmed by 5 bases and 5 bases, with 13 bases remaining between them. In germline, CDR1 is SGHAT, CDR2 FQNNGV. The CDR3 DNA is TGTGCCAGCAGCCCAAATCAAAGAGATCAGCCCCAGCATTTT. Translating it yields CASSPNQRDQPQHF. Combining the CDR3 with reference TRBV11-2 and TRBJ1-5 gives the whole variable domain EAGVAQSPRYKIIEKRQSVAFWCNPISGHATLYWYQQILGQGPKLLIQFQNNGVVDDSQLPKDRFSAERLKGVDSTLKIQPAKLEDSAVYLCASSPNQRDQPQHFGDGTRLSIL.

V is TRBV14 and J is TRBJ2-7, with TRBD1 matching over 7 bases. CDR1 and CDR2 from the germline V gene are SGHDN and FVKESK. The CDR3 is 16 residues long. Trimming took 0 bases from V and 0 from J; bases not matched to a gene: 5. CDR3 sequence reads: CASSQDYTGASYEQYF. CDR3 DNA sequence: TGTGCCAGCAGCCAAGATTATACAGGGGCCTCCTACGAGCAGTACTTC.

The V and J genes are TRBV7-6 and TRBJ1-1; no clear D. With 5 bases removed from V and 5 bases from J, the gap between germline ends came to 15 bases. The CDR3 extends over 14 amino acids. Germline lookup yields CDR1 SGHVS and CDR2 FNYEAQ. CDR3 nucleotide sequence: TGTGCCAGCAGCCTAAGGTTAACGGGAACTGAAGCTTTCTTT. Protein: CASSLRLTGTEAFF.

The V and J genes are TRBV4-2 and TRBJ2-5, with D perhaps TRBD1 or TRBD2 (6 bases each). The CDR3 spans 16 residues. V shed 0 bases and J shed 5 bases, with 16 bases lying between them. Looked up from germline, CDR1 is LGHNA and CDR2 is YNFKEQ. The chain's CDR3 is CASSQDGGGDGETQYF. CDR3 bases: TGTGCCAGCAGCCAAGATGGGGGCGGGGATGGGGAGACCCAGTACTTC.

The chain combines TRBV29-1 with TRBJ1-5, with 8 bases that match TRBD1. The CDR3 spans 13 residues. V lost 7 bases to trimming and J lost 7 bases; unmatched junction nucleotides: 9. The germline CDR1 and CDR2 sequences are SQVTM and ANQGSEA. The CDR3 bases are TGCAGCGCCCTGACAGGGGTGGGGCAGCCCCAGCATTTT. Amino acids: CSALTGVGQPQHF.

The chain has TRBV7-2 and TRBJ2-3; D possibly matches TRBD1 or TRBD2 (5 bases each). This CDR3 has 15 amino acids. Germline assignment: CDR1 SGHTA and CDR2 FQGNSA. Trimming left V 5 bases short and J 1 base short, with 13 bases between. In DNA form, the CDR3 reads TGTGCCAGCAGCCGTCCTCGGGGCCGCACAGATACGCAGTATTTT. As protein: CASSRPRGRTDTQYF.

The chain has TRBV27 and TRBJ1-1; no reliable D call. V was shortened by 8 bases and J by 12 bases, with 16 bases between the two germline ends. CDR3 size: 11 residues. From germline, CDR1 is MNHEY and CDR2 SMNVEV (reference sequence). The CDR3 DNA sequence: TGTGCCAGCCTTTTCGGAGGGTTGACTTTCTTT. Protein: CASLFGGLTFF.

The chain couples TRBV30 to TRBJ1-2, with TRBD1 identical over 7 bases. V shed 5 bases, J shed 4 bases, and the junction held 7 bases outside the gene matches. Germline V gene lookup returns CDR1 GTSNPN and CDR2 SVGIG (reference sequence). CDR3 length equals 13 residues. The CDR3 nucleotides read TGTGCCTGGGACCACAGGGGAAGCTATGGCTACACCTTC. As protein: CAWDHRGSYGYTF.

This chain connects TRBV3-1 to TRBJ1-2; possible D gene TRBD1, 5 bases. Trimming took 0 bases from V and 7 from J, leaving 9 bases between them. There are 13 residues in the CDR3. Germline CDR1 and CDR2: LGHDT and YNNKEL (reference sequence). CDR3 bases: TGTGCCAGCAGCCAAGATGGGGCGGCTGGCTACACCTTC. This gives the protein CASSQDGAAGYTF.

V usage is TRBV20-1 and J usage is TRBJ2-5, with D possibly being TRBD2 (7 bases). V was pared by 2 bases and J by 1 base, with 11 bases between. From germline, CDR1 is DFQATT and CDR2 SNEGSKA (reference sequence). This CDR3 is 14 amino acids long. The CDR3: CSARRGAVQETQYF. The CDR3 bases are TGCAGTGCTAGACGGGGGGCGGTCCAAGAGACCCAGTACTTC.

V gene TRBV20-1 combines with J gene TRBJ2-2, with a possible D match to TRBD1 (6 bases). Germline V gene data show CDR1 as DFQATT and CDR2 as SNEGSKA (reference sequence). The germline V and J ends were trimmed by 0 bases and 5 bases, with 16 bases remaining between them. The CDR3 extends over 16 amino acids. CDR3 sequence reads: CSARDRVRGETGELFF. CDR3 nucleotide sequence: TGCAGTGCTAGAGATAGGGTCAGGGGCGAGACCGGGGAGCTGTTTTTT.

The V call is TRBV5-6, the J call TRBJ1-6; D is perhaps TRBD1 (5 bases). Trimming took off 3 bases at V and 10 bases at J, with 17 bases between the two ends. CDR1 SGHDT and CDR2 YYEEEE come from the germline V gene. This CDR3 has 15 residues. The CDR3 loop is CASSWGRATGSPLHF. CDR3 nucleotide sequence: TGTGCCAGCAGCTGGGGACGGGCGACTGGATCACCCCTCCACTTT. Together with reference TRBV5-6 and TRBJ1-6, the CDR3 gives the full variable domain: DAGVTQSPTHLIKTRGQQVTLRCSPKSGHDTVSWYQQALGQGPQFIFQYYEEEERQRGNFPDRFSGHQFPNYSSELNVNALLLGDSALYLCASSWGRATGSPLHFGNGTRLTVT.

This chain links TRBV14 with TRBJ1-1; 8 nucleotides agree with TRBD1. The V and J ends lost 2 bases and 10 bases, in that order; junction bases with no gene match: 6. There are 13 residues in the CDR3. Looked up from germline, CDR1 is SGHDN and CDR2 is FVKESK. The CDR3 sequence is CASSQQDRVIAFF. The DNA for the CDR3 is TGTGCCAGCAGCCAACAGGACAGGGTAATAGCTTTCTTT. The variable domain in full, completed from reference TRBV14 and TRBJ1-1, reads EAGVTQFPSHSVIEKGQTVTLRCDPISGHDNLYWYRRVMGKEIKFLLHFVKESKQDESGMPNNRFLAERTGGTYSTLKVQPAELEDSGVYFCASSQQDRVIAFFGQGTRLTVV.

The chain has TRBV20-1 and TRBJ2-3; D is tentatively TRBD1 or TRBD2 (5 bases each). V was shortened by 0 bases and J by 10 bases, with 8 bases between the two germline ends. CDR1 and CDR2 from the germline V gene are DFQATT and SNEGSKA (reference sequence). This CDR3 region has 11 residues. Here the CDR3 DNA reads TGCAGTGCTAGAGACGGGGACCCGCAGTATTTT. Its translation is CSARDGDPQYF.

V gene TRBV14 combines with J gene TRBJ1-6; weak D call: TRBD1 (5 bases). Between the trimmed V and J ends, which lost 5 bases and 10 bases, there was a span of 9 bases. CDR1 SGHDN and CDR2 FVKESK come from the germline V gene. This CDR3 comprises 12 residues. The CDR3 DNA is TGTGCCAGCAGCGGGACGGTATCACCCCTCCACTTT. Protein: CASSGTVSPLHF. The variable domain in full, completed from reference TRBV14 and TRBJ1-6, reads EAGVTQFPSHSVIEKGQTVTLRCDPISGHDNLYWYRRVMGKEIKFLLHFVKESKQDESGMPNNRFLAERTGGTYSTLKVQPAELEDSGVYFCASSGTVSPLHFGNGTRLTVT.

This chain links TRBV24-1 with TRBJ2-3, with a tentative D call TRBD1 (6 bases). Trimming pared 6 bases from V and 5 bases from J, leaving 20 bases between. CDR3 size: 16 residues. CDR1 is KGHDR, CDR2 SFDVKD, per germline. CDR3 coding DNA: TGTGCCACCAGTTCGGGGCAGGGGAATTTTAGAGATACGCAGTATTTT. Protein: CATSSGQGNFRDTQYF.

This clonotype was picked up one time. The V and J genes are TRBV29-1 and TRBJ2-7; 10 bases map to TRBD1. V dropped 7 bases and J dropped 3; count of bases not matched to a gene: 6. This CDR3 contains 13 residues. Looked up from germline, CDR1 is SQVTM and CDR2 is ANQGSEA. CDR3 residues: CSGGQGGFYEQYF. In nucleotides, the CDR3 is TGCAGCGGTGGACAGGGGGGGTTCTACGAGCAGTACTTC.

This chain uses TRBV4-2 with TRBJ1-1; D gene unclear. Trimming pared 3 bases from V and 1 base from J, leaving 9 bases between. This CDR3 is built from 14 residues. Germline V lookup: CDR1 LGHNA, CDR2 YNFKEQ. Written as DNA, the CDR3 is TGTGCCAGCAGCCACCCACATTCGAACACTGAAGCTTTCTTT. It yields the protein CASSHPHSNTEAFF.

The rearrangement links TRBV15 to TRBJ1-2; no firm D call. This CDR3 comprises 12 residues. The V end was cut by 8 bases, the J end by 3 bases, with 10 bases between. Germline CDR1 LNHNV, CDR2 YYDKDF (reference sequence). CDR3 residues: CATSDGHYGYTF. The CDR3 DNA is TGTGCCACCTCTGACGGCCACTATGGCTACACCTTC.

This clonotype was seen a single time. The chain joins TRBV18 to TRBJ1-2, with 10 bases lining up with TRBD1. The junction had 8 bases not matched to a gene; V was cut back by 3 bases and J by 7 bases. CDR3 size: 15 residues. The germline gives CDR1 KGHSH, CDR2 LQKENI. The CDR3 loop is CASSPSTGGTGGYTF. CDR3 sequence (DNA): TGTGCCAGCTCACCCTCGACAGGGGGCACGGGTGGCTACACCTTC.

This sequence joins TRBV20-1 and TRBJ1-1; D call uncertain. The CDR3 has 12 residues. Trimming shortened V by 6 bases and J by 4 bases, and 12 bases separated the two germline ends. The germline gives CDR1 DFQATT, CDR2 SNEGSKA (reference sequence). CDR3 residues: CSAAGEGTEAFF. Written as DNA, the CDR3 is TGCAGTGCCGCCGGGGAGGGCACTGAAGCTTTCTTT.

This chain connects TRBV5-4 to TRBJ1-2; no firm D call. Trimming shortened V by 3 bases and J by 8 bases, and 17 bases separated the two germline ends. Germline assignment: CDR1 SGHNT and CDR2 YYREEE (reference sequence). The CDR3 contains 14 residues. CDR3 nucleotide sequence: TGTGCCAGCAGCTCGGTTGGTTGGCAGAGGGGCTACACCTTC. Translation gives CASSSVGWQRGYTF.

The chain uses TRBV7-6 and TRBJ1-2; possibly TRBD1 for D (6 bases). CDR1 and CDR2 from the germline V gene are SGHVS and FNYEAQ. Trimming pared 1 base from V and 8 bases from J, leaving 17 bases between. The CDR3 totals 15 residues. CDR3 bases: TGTGCCAGCAGCTTAGTCGGGGGCGCGCTGGGGGGCTACACCTTC. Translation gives CASSLVGGALGGYTF.